These T cell receptor beta chains were read from a single sample in a study of Graves' ophthalmopathy and Graves' hyperthyroidism. A single record per CDR3 protein comes from TCRdb applying MiXCR to the multiplex PCR reads. Of about 420,000 distinct CDR3 sequences listed, roughly 21% are singletons. Sequencing input: peripheral blood. Receptors originate from a woman aged 18-30 years with stable Graves' hyperthyroidism. Both conserved end residues are part of each CDR3. Fields, in order: V gene, clone size, D gene, J gene, CDR3 DNA, CDR3 protein. A D gene is named only where the DNA matches it firmly. Rows give clone size only sometimes, using once, few, many, or a class for an expanded clone.

V gene: TRBV28
clone size: many
D gene: .
J gene: TRBJ2-4
CDR3 DNA: TGTGCCAGCAGAGGAGCGGAAGCGGCCAAAAACATTCAGTACTTC
CDR3 protein: CASRGAEAAKNIQYF

V gene: TRBV11-2
clone size: many
D gene: .
J gene: TRBJ2-7
CDR3 DNA: TGTGCCACCCGAAGGTCAACCTACGAGCAGTACTTC
CDR3 protein: CATRRSTYEQYF

V gene: TRBV12-3/TRBV12-4
clone size: many
D gene: .
J gene: TRBJ2-2
CDR3 DNA: TGTGCCAGCAGTCACGAGGCTGGATCCGGGGAGCTGTTTTTT
CDR3 protein: CASSHEAGSGELFF

V gene: TRBV28
clone size: .
D gene: TRBD1
J gene: TRBJ1-6
CDR3 DNA: TGTGCCAGCAGTTTATCAGGGACAGGGGTGGAATCACCCCTCCACTTT
CDR3 protein: CASSLSGTGVESPLHF

V gene: TRBV29-1
clone size: many
D gene: .
J gene: TRBJ2-7
CDR3 DNA: TGCAGCGTTGAAGAAGTGGGATCTCGCTACGAGCAGTACTTC
CDR3 protein: CSVEEVGSRYEQYF

V gene: TRBV6-5
clone size: many
D gene: .
J gene: TRBJ1-3
CDR3 DNA: TGTGCCACTGGGACACGGATTGGAAACACCATATATTTT
CDR3 protein: CATGTRIGNTIYF

V gene: TRBV6-2/TRBV6-3
clone size: many
D gene: .
J gene: TRBJ1-2
CDR3 DNA: TGTGCCAGTGAGGAGTTAGCTAACTATGGCTACACCTTC
CDR3 protein: CASEELANYGYTF

V gene: TRBV6-5
clone size: many
D gene: TRBD2
J gene: TRBJ2-7
CDR3 DNA: TGTGCCAGCAGTTACTCGTTCCCGACTAGCGGCATTACCTACGAGCAGTACTTC
CDR3 protein: CASSYSFPTSGITYEQYF

V gene: TRBV11-2
clone size: many
D gene: TRBD1
J gene: TRBJ1-1
CDR3 DNA: TGTGCCAGCAGCTCCCGGGGACAGAGGAACACTGAAGCTTTCTTT
CDR3 protein: CASSSRGQRNTEAFF

V gene: TRBV24-1
clone size: many
D gene: .
J gene: TRBJ2-5
CDR3 DNA: TGTGCCACCAGTGATTTGCCAGGGGTGGAGACCCAGTACTTC
CDR3 protein: CATSDLPGVETQYF

V gene: TRBV12-3/TRBV12-4
clone size: .
D gene: .
J gene: TRBJ1-1
CDR3 DNA: TGTGCCAGCACGTTACACGGGGTCCCTGAAGCTTTCTTT
CDR3 protein: CASTLHGVPEAFF

V gene: TRBV20-1
clone size: .
D gene: TRBD2
J gene: TRBJ2-5
CDR3 DNA: TGCAGTGCCCCCCCGGCCCAGACTAGCGGGGGGGCGGAGACCCAGTACTTC
CDR3 protein: CSAPPAQTSGGAETQYF

V gene: TRBV25-1
clone size: .
D gene: TRBD1
J gene: TRBJ2-5
CDR3 DNA: TGTGCCAGCAGTGGGTACAGGGGGCGCATTAAAGAGACCCAGTACTTC
CDR3 protein: CASSGYRGRIKETQYF

V gene: TRBV20-1
clone size: many
D gene: TRBD2
J gene: TRBJ2-5
CDR3 DNA: TGCAGTGCTAGGGACCCCCTCCTAGCGGGAGCGAAGACCCAGTACTTC
CDR3 protein: CSARDPLLAGAKTQYF

V gene: TRBV7-8
clone size: .
D gene: .
J gene: TRBJ2-7
CDR3 DNA: TGTGCCAGCAGCCGGGGGAACCTCTACGAGCAGTACTTC
CDR3 protein: CASSRGNLYEQYF

V gene: TRBV20-1
clone size: .
D gene: .
J gene: TRBJ1-2
CDR3 DNA: TGCGGTGCTAGAGATCGGCGAAGGGGAGGTGGCTACACCTTC
CDR3 protein: CGARDRRRGGGYTF

V gene: TRBV28
clone size: .
D gene: .
J gene: TRBJ1-1
CDR3 DNA: TGTGCCAGCAGGACGGCCATGAACACTGAAGCTTTCTTT
CDR3 protein: CASRTAMNTEAFF

V gene: TRBV20-1
clone size: many
D gene: .
J gene: TRBJ2-7
CDR3 DNA: TGCAGTGCTAGTGGGGGTCACGAGCAGTACTTC
CDR3 protein: CSASGGHEQYF

V gene: TRBV29-1
clone size: many
D gene: TRBD1
J gene: TRBJ2-2
CDR3 DNA: TGCAGCGTTGGTACGGGACAGCGGACCGGGGAGCTGTTTTTT
CDR3 protein: CSVGTGQRTGELFF

V gene: TRBV28
clone size: few
D gene: TRBD1
J gene: TRBJ1-5
CDR3 DNA: TGTGCCAGCAGTTTAAGGTCCTTCAGGGGGAGCAATCAGCCCCAGCATTTT
CDR3 protein: CASSLRSFRGSNQPQHF

V gene: TRBV12-3/TRBV12-4
clone size: many
D gene: .
J gene: TRBJ2-7
CDR3 DNA: TGTGCCAGCAGTTTTGGCTCCCCCTACGAGCAGTACTTC
CDR3 protein: CASSFGSPYEQYF

V gene: TRBV27
clone size: many
D gene: TRBD2
J gene: TRBJ2-2
CDR3 DNA: TGTGCCAGCAGTTTAATAGCGGGAGCTGCGAACACCGGGGAGCTGTTTTTT
CDR3 protein: CASSLIAGAANTGELFF

V gene: TRBV7-9
clone size: many
D gene: TRBD1
J gene: TRBJ2-4
CDR3 DNA: TGTGCCAGCAGCCGCCATTATGGGACAGGGGGTTCGGTTCAGTACTTC
CDR3 protein: CASSRHYGTGGSVQYF

V gene: TRBV6-1
clone size: .
D gene: .
J gene: TRBJ2-5
CDR3 DNA: TGTGCCAGCAGTGAAGAAGGAAGGGTAGCAGGTGGGGAGACCCAGTACTTC
CDR3 protein: CASSEEGRVAGGETQYF

V gene: TRBV27
clone size: many
D gene: TRBD1
J gene: TRBJ1-1
CDR3 DNA: TGTGCCAGCAGTTTATCCCCCGACAGGGTAGGTGAAGCTTTCTTT
CDR3 protein: CASSLSPDRVGEAFF

V gene: TRBV27
clone size: once
D gene: TRBD1
J gene: TRBJ1-2
CDR3 DNA: TGTGCCAGCAGTTTATACGGGACAGGGCTTGGCTACACCTTC
CDR3 protein: CASSLYGTGLGYTF

V gene: TRBV6-1
clone size: many
D gene: TRBD1
J gene: TRBJ2-2
CDR3 DNA: TGTGCCAGCAGGCGCAGGGGGACAGGGACCACCGGGGAGCTGTTTTTT
CDR3 protein: CASRRRGTGTTGELFF

V gene: TRBV29-1
clone size: many
D gene: .
J gene: TRBJ2-7
CDR3 DNA: TGCAGCGCCGGACCCGGGTCATCTACCGAGCAGTACTTC
CDR3 protein: CSAGPGSSTEQYF

V gene: TRBV7-8
clone size: many
D gene: TRBD2
J gene: TRBJ2-2
CDR3 DNA: TGTGCCAGCAGCTTAACCAGGAGCAGCGGGAGCTCCGGGGAGCTGTTTTTT
CDR3 protein: CASSLTRSSGSSGELFF

V gene: TRBV7-2
clone size: many
D gene: .
J gene: TRBJ1-6
CDR3 DNA: TGTGCCAGCAGGTTGGGGGGCGCCAATTCACCCCTCCACTTT
CDR3 protein: CASRLGGANSPLHF

V gene: TRBV12-3/TRBV12-4
clone size: few
D gene: TRBD1
J gene: TRBJ1-5
CDR3 DNA: TGTGCCAGCAGTCTCGGGACAGCTCAGCCCCAGCATTTT
CDR3 protein: CASSLGTAQPQHF

V gene: TRBV28
clone size: .
D gene: .
J gene: TRBJ1-5
CDR3 DNA: TGTGCCAGCAGTTATCGTAATTGGGGACAACAAAATCAGCCCCAGCATTTT
CDR3 protein: CASSYRNWGQQNQPQHF

V gene: TRBV27
clone size: many
D gene: .
J gene: TRBJ1-2
CDR3 DNA: TGTGCCAGCAGTTTACACGCCCGGGGAGCTAACTATGGCTACACCTTC
CDR3 protein: CASSLHARGANYGYTF

V gene: TRBV7-2
clone size: many
D gene: .
J gene: TRBJ1-1
CDR3 DNA: TGTGCCAGCAGTCCCGGGGGCTTGAACACTGAAGCTTTCTTT
CDR3 protein: CASSPGGLNTEAFF

V gene: TRBV20-1
clone size: many
D gene: TRBD2
J gene: TRBJ2-2
CDR3 DNA: TGCAGTGCTAGAGATCGTCTAGCGGGATGGGCCTGGAACACCGGGGAGCTGTTTTTT
CDR3 protein: CSARDRLAGWAWNTGELFF

V gene: TRBV20-1
clone size: many
D gene: TRBD1
J gene: TRBJ1-6
CDR3 DNA: TGCAGTGCTTCTTACGGACAGGGGCTTAATTCACCCCTCCACTTT
CDR3 protein: CSASYGQGLNSPLHF

V gene: TRBV7-2
clone size: many
D gene: TRBD1
J gene: TRBJ1-2
CDR3 DNA: TGTGCCAGCAGCTTAGCAGGGGGCGGTTTCTATGGCTACACCTTC
CDR3 protein: CASSLAGGGFYGYTF

V gene: TRBV6-1
clone size: .
D gene: .
J gene: TRBJ1-4
CDR3 DNA: TGTGCCAGCAGCCTACATGGGCTCAATGAAAAACTGTTTTTT
CDR3 protein: CASSLHGLNEKLFF

V gene: TRBV3-1
clone size: few
D gene: TRBD1
J gene: TRBJ1-3
CDR3 DNA: TGTGCCAGCAGCCGAGACGGCAGGGGGAACACCATATATTTT
CDR3 protein: CASSRDGRGNTIYF

V gene: TRBV6-5
clone size: many
D gene: .
J gene: TRBJ1-2
CDR3 DNA: TGTGCCAGCAGTTTCCGGGGCCCGGGACCCACCACCTTC
CDR3 protein: CASSFRGPGPTTF

V gene: TRBV29-1
clone size: many
D gene: .
J gene: TRBJ1-1
CDR3 DNA: TGCAGCGTTCTGGGCACTGAAGCTTTCTTT
CDR3 protein: CSVLGTEAFF

V gene: TRBV11-2
clone size: many
D gene: .
J gene: TRBJ2-4
CDR3 DNA: TGTGCCAGCAGCTTAGTTATGGCAGGGGGGTCGGTCCAGTACTTC
CDR3 protein: CASSLVMAGGSVQYF

V gene: TRBV18
clone size: .
D gene: .
J gene: TRBJ2-7
CDR3 DNA: TGTGCCAGCGCCACTGGTGGGTCCAACGAGCAGTACTTC
CDR3 protein: CASATGGSNEQYF

V gene: TRBV19
clone size: many
D gene: TRBD2
J gene: TRBJ2-5
CDR3 DNA: TGTGCCAGTAGTATCCTAGCGGGAGGGCGAGAGACCCAGTACTTC
CDR3 protein: CASSILAGGRETQYF

V gene: TRBV2
clone size: .
D gene: .
J gene: TRBJ2-2
CDR3 DNA: TGTGCCAGCAGGGTAGGGATTAGGAACACCGGGGAGCTGTTTTTT
CDR3 protein: CASRVGIRNTGELFF

V gene: TRBV7-9
clone size: many
D gene: .
J gene: TRBJ2-7
CDR3 DNA: TGTGCCAGCAGCTTAGGGACAGTCGGTGGGTACGAGCAGTACTTC
CDR3 protein: CASSLGTVGGYEQYF

V gene: TRBV29-1
clone size: .
D gene: .
J gene: TRBJ1-2
CDR3 DNA: TGCAGCGTCGAAACAAGCTGGGACGGCTACACCTTC
CDR3 protein: CSVETSWDGYTF

V gene: TRBV7-9
clone size: many
D gene: TRBD1
J gene: TRBJ2-7
CDR3 DNA: TGTGCCAGCGGCCACGGGACAGGGGTCCACGAGCAGTACTTC
CDR3 protein: CASGHGTGVHEQYF

V gene: TRBV6-5
clone size: many
D gene: TRBD1
J gene: TRBJ2-7
CDR3 DNA: TGTGCCAGCACCACTCGGACAGGCCCCATCTACGAGCAGTACTTC
CDR3 protein: CASTTRTGPIYEQYF

V gene: TRBV30
clone size: few
D gene: TRBD1
J gene: TRBJ2-7
CDR3 DNA: TGTGCCTGGAAGACAGGGGGGGGCTCCTACGAGCAGTACTTC
CDR3 protein: CAWKTGGGSYEQYF

V gene: TRBV28
clone size: .
D gene: .
J gene: TRBJ1-1
CDR3 DNA: TGTGCCAGCAGTTTCGTTTGGGGACCCCGGAACACTGAAGCTTTCTTT
CDR3 protein: CASSFVWGPRNTEAFF

V gene: TRBV6-1
clone size: many
D gene: .
J gene: TRBJ2-7
CDR3 DNA: TGTGCCAGCAGTGAAGTTGGGGGAGCCGGGTCCTACGAGCAGTACTTC
CDR3 protein: CASSEVGGAGSYEQYF

V gene: TRBV6-5
clone size: few
D gene: .
J gene: TRBJ1-5
CDR3 DNA: TGTGCCAGCAGTTCCCAGGGAGATCCGTGGCCCCAGCATTTT
CDR3 protein: CASSSQGDPWPQHF

V gene: TRBV2
clone size: many
D gene: .
J gene: TRBJ1-6
CDR3 DNA: TGTGCCAGCAGCGCGAAGAGAGGACGACGGTCACCCCTCCACTTT
CDR3 protein: CASSAKRGRRSPLHF